This is a list of T cell receptor beta chains from one sample in a study of blood T cell repertoires in COVID-19. TCRdb's copy holds only in-frame clones and misses some; the assay was immunoSEQ multiplex PCR. The sample comprises approximately 97,000 clones, almost 85% of which are singletons, and around 10% rests with the top ten. The sample taken for sequencing was peripheral blood. Receptor source: a man in his forties with active or convalescent COVID-19. The CDR3 runs from the conserved cysteine through the conserved F or W. Each record gives: CDR3 protein, CDR3 DNA, V gene, clone size, D gene, J gene. A D gene is named only where the DNA matches it firmly. Size tells how often a clone was seen (once, few, many) or the class of an expanded clone, and some rows leave it out.

CDR3: CASSLGAYGYTF; DNA: TGTGCCAGCAGCTTGGGAGCCTATGGCTACACCTTC; V: TRBV5-6; size: NA; D: NA; J: TRBJ1-2
CDR3: CASSYGAGAGEKLFF; DNA: TGTGCCAGCAGTTACGGGGCCGGAGCAGGTGAAAAACTGTTTTTT; V: TRBV6-5; size: NA; D: NA; J: TRBJ1-4
CDR3: CASSKAGTVGNTIYF; DNA: TGTGCCAGCAGCAAAGCGGGGACAGTAGGAAACACCATATATTTT; V: TRBV21-1; size: NA; D: NA; J: TRBJ1-3
CDR3: CASSRTPGLTTKQYF; DNA: TGTGCCAGCAGCCGAACGCCGGGACTAACTACGAAGCAGTACTTC; V: TRBV3-1/TRBV3-2; size: many; D: TRBD2; J: TRBJ2-7
CDR3: CASSFYGTQYF; DNA: TGTGCCAGCAGTTTCTACGGTACGCAGTATTTT; V: TRBV12-3/TRBV12-4; size: NA; D: NA; J: TRBJ2-3
CDR3: CSVEPRGLNTEAFF; DNA: TGCAGCGTTGAACCGCGGGGTTTAAACACTGAAGCTTTCTTT; V: TRBV29-1; size: NA; D: NA; J: TRBJ1-1
CDR3: CASKGAGSLSNSPLHF; DNA: TGTGCCAGTAAGGGGGCAGGGAGCTTATCGAATTCACCCCTCCACTTT; V: TRBV19; size: NA; D: TRBD1; J: TRBJ1-6
CDR3: CASSFRTSGGADEQYF; DNA: TGTGCCAGCAGCTTTCGGACTAGCGGGGGGGCTGACGAGCAGTACTTC; V: TRBV5-6; size: NA; D: TRBD2; J: TRBJ2-7
CDR3: CASTGDRDPTEAFF; DNA: TGTGCCAGCACCGGGGACAGGGATCCCACTGAAGCTTTCTTT; V: TRBV6-5; size: once; D: TRBD1; J: TRBJ1-1
CDR3: CASSHTTPISSYNEQFF; DNA: TGCGCCAGCAGCCACACAACACCGATAAGCTCCTACAATGAGCAGTTCTTC; V: TRBV4-1; size: few; D: NA; J: TRBJ2-1
CDR3: CSPRGLLEAFF; DNA: TGCAGTCCTCGTGGGTTACTGGAAGCTTTCTTT; V: TRBV20-1; size: NA; D: NA; J: TRBJ1-1
CDR3: CASSPDRGGEQYF; DNA: TGTGCCAGCAGCCCGGACAGGGGTGGCGAGCAGTACTTC; V: TRBV11-3; size: NA; D: TRBD1; J: TRBJ2-7
CDR3: CASSPPDRPSYGYTF; DNA: TGCGCCAGCAGCCCACCCGACAGACCTTCCTATGGCTACACCTTC; V: TRBV4-1; size: NA; D: NA; J: TRBJ1-2
CDR3: CASSAGTGGQQPQHF; DNA: TGTGCCAGCAGTGCTGGGACAGGGGGCCAACAGCCCCAGCATTTT; V: TRBV27; size: NA; D: TRBD1; J: TRBJ1-5
CDR3: CAISPGQGVSLFF; DNA: TGTGCCATCAGCCCGGGACAGGGAGTATCCCTGTTTTTT; V: TRBV10-3; size: once; D: TRBD1; J: TRBJ1-4
CDR3: CASGSGWTEAFF; DNA: TGTGCCAGCGGCTCAGGGTGGACTGAAGCTTTCTTT; V: TRBV6-5; size: NA; D: NA; J: TRBJ1-1
CDR3: CASSYSRSGYGYTF; DNA: TGTGCCAGCAGTTACTCGAGGTCGGGCTATGGCTACACCTTC; V: TRBV6-5; size: NA; D: NA; J: TRBJ1-2
CDR3: CASSSQGGDTEAFF; DNA: TGCGCCAGCAGCTCTCAGGGGGGTGACACTGAAGCTTTCTTT; V: TRBV5-1; size: NA; D: TRBD1; J: TRBJ1-1
CDR3: CASSPGTGGTGELFF; DNA: TGTGCCAGCTCACCCGGGACAGGGGGCACCGGGGAGCTGTTTTTT; V: TRBV18; size: once; D: TRBD1; J: TRBJ2-2
CDR3: CASSLGLALETQYF; DNA: TGCGCCAGCAGCTTGGGACTAGCGCTAGAGACCCAGTACTTC; V: TRBV5-1; size: NA; D: TRBD2; J: TRBJ2-5
CDR3: CASRQGTSGEQFF; DNA: TGTGCCAGCAGACAGGGGACTAGTGGCGAGCAGTTCTTC; V: TRBV3-1/TRBV3-2; size: NA; D: NA; J: TRBJ2-1
CDR3: CASSYSGTEKGNTIYF; DNA: TGTGCCAGCAGTTACTCGGGCACTGAAAAGGGAAACACCATATATTTT; V: TRBV6-5; size: NA; D: NA; J: TRBJ1-3
CDR3: CASSSSGQGILNTEAFF; DNA: NA; V: TRBV5-1; size: NA; D: NA; J: TRBJ1-1
CDR3: CSASILLNTEAFF; DNA: TGCAGTGCTAGTATACTGTTGAACACTGAAGCTTTCTTT; V: TRBV20-1; size: NA; D: NA; J: TRBJ1-1
CDR3: CASSVSGGVGDTQYF; DNA: TGTGCCAGCAGCGTGAGCGGGGGGGTGGGAGATACGCAGTATTTT; V: TRBV9; size: few; D: TRBD2; J: TRBJ2-3
CDR3: CASSQAGTVNTEAFF; DNA: TGCGCCAGCAGCCAGGCCGGGACAGTGAACACTGAAGCTTTCTTT; V: TRBV4-1; size: NA; D: TRBD1; J: TRBJ1-1
CDR3: CAISEPGTGHLETQYF; DNA: TGTGCCATCAGTGAACCCGGGACAGGGCATTTAGAGACCCAGTACTTC; V: TRBV10-3; size: NA; D: TRBD1; J: TRBJ2-5
CDR3: CASRGQGARSPLHF; DNA: TGTGCCAGCAGGGGGCAGGGGGCAAGATCACCCCTCCACTTT; V: TRBV6-5; size: NA; D: TRBD1; J: TRBJ1-6
CDR3: CASSTGEASEKLFF; DNA: TGCGCCAGCAGCACCGGGGAAGCGAGTGAAAAACTGTTTTTT; V: TRBV5-1; size: NA; D: NA; J: TRBJ1-4
CDR3: CASSEYGQGEKVQYF; DNA: TGTGCCAGCAGTGAATATGGTCAGGGGGAGAAGGTCCAGTACTTC; V: TRBV25-1; size: NA; D: TRBD1; J: TRBJ2-5
CDR3: CASSYTGDNSPLHF; DNA: TGTGCCAGCAGTTACACAGGGGATAATTCACCCCTCCACTTT; V: TRBV6-5; size: once; D: TRBD1; J: TRBJ1-6
CDR3: CASSLGGVSYNEQFF; DNA: TGCGCCAGCAGCTTGGGCGGGGTGTCCTACAATGAGCAGTTCTTC; V: TRBV5-1; size: NA; D: NA; J: TRBJ2-1
CDR3: CAWSLNDRAEAFF; DNA: TGTGCCTGGAGCCTAAATGACAGGGCTGAAGCTTTCTTT; V: TRBV30; size: NA; D: TRBD1; J: TRBJ1-1
CDR3: CASSLDWGGNQPQHF; DNA: TGTGCCAGCAGCTTAGACTGGGGGGGCAATCAGCCCCAGCATTTT; V: TRBV11-2; size: NA; D: NA; J: TRBJ1-5
CDR3: CASSLAGELFF; DNA: TGTGCCAGCAGCTTGGCGGGGGAGCTGTTTTTT; V: TRBV5-6; size: NA; D: NA; J: TRBJ2-2
CDR3: CASTYGTGGYTGELFF; DNA: TGTGCCAGCACTTACGGGACAGGGGGCTACACCGGGGAGCTGTTTTTT; V: TRBV6-5; size: NA; D: TRBD1; J: TRBJ2-2
CDR3: CARRTGVNTEAFF; DNA: TGTGCCAGACGAACAGGGGTAAACACTGAAGCTTTCTTT; V: TRBV13; size: NA; D: TRBD1; J: TRBJ1-1
CDR3: CASSHLGQGVNEQYF; DNA: TGCGCCAGCAGCCACCTGGGACAGGGCGTAAACGAGCAGTACTTC; V: TRBV4-1; size: few; D: TRBD1; J: TRBJ2-7
CDR3: CASSLRVEGVTQYF; DNA: TGTGCCAGCAGCTTGAGAGTCGAAGGAGTTACGCAGTATTTT; V: TRBV5-4; size: NA; D: NA; J: TRBJ2-3
CDR3: CASSPGTGGGYEQYF; DNA: TGTGCCAGCAGCCCTGGGACAGGGGGCGGCTACGAGCAGTACTTC; V: TRBV7-3; size: NA; D: TRBD1; J: TRBJ2-7
CDR3: CASTPGTDTQYF; DNA: TGTGCCAGCACCCCGGGGACAGATACGCAGTATTTT; V: TRBV9; size: NA; D: NA; J: TRBJ2-3
CDR3: CASSILQERKTQYF; DNA: TGTGCCAGTAGTATCTTACAGGAAAGGAAGACCCAGTACTTC; V: TRBV19; size: NA; D: NA; J: TRBJ2-5
CDR3: CASSKGRAGTDTQYF; DNA: TGTGCCAGCAGCAAAGGGAGGGCAGGGACAGATACGCAGTATTTT; V: TRBV7-3; size: NA; D: TRBD2; J: TRBJ2-3
CDR3: CSVDAGTSGASDEQFF; DNA: TGCAGCGTAGACGCCGGGACTAGCGGGGCCAGCGATGAGCAGTTCTTC; V: TRBV29-1; size: NA; D: TRBD2; J: TRBJ2-1
CDR3: CASSTGTGGISGYGYTF; DNA: TGTGCCAGCAGCACCGGGACAGGGGGTATTAGCGGTTATGGCTACACCTTC; V: TRBV7-2; size: many; D: TRBD1; J: TRBJ1-2